Listed below are T cell receptor beta chains from one sample, sequenced in a study of vaccination effects on CD4 cells after COVID-19. Produced via immunoSEQ multiplex PCR; TCRdb's table is partial and in-frame only. The data contain under 55,000 clones, 60% to 75% of them singletons. No cognate antigen is known for these TCRs. The sample here was CD4+ T cells from PBMCs cultured without peptide, taken after COVID-19 vaccination. These receptors originate from a human donor who received a COVID-19 vaccine. The CDR3 runs from the conserved cysteine through the conserved F or W. The order of the fields is J gene, V gene, CDR3 length, clone size, D gene, CDR3 DNA, CDR3 protein. A D gene is named only where the DNA matches it firmly. Size tells how often a clone was seen (once, few, many) or the class of an expanded clone, and some rows leave it out.

TRBJ1-6,TRBV15,14,NA,NA,TGTGCCACCAGAGGGAACTCCTATAATTCACCCCTCCACTTT,CATRGNSYNSPLHF
TRBJ1-3,TRBV7-2,16,NA,NA,TGTGCCAGCATCGATCGGGGGGGCCTCTCTGGAAACACCATATATTTT,CASIDRGGLSGNTIYF
TRBJ2-1,TRBV6-5,14,NA,TRBD2,TGTGCCAGCAGTTACGGACTAGCCTCAGGGGAGCAGTTCTTC,CASSYGLASGEQFF
TRBJ2-4,TRBV12-5,17,NA,TRBD1,TGTGCTAGTGGTTTCACGTCCGGGACAGCTGACAAAAACATTCAGTACTTC,CASGFTSGTADKNIQYF
TRBJ1-2,TRBV5-6,13,once,NA,TGTGCCAGCAGCCTCGAGGTGCTCTATGGCTACACCTTC,CASSLEVLYGYTF
TRBJ2-1,TRBV19,17,NA,TRBD2,TGTGCCAGTAGTCCCCCAGCGGGAGGGTATAGAAGAGATGAGCAGTTCTTC,CASSPPAGGYRRDEQFF
TRBJ2-3,TRBV30,19,NA,TRBD2,TGTGCCTGGAGTGCGTCTCTAGCGGGAGGACCTTCCGGCACAGATACGCAGTATTTT,CAWSASLAGGPSGTDTQYF
TRBJ2-7,TRBV7-9,16,NA,NA,TGTGCCAGCAGCAGACCCTCTCGAGAGGGGGCCTACGAGCAGTACTTC,CASSRPSREGAYEQYF
TRBJ2-7,TRBV4-2,15,few,TRBD1,TGTGCCAGCAGCCAAGAACGGGGACAGGGCTACGAGCAGTACTTC,CASSQERGQGYEQYF
TRBJ2-1,TRBV10-1,15,NA,NA,TGCGCCAGCAGTGGAGCTCCGGGGGCCGACAATGAGCAGTTCTTC,CASSGAPGADNEQFF
TRBJ2-5,TRBV6-5,15,NA,NA,TGTGCCAGCAGTTACTGGGGATTTGGCAGGGAGACCCAGTACTTC,CASSYWGFGRETQYF
TRBJ2-7,TRBV4-2,15,NA,NA,TGTGCCAGCAGCCAAGACCGGGCTAATGTCGGCGAGCAGTACTTC,CASSQDRANVGEQYF
TRBJ1-2,TRBV27,16,NA,TRBD1,TGTGCCAGCAGTCAAAACCGACCACGGACAGGGAACGGCTACACCTTC,CASSQNRPRTGNGYTF
TRBJ2-1,TRBV19,13,NA,NA,TGTGCCAGTAGGCCCGCTAGTGGCAATGAGCAGTTCTTC,CASRPASGNEQFF
TRBJ1-2,TRBV5-5,14,NA,NA,TGTGCCAGCAGCCCACGACAGACTAACTATGGCTACACCTTC,CASSPRQTNYGYTF
TRBJ2-3,TRBV13,14,NA,NA,TGTGCCAGCAGCTTTTTTCCCAACACAGATACGCAGTATTTT,CASSFFPNTDTQYF
TRBJ2-3,TRBV5-1,12,NA,NA,TGCGCCAGCAGCCCGAGAACAGATACGCAGTATTTT,CASSPRTDTQYF
TRBJ1-2,TRBV18,13,NA,TRBD1,TGTGCCAGCTCAGCGGACAGGGTTTATGGCTACACCTTC,CASSADRVYGYTF